One TCR beta chain is described in this entry. This clonotype was detected only a few times. Which antigen it targets is not known. No quality values exist for individual bases; no much larger clone is one base distant. This specimen belongs to a study of blood T cells in healthy people across ages (dated by TCRdb to the mid-2010s). With regard to the full study: Template switching captured roughly one uniquely barcoded TCR beta cDNA molecule per two T cells in model experiments. The study measured age-related changes in TCR beta repertoire diversity using deep sequencing normalized with unique cDNA molecular identifiers. Four age groups were formed from the donors: young (average approximately 17 years), middle-aged (roughly 38), aged (62) and long-lived (around 82). To avoid experimental bias, donors of different ages were spread randomly across the sequencing lanes. Two additional independent replicas of 1 million unique cDNA reads from the same blood draw were analyzed for two donors (one aged 18 to 30 and one aged 80 or older). The investigation overall reported the following: Bulk unsorted PBMC profiling prevented conclusive comparison of naive and antigen-experienced compartments. Observed TCR beta diversity per million T cells fell roughly linearly with age, and a significant reduction was already apparent by age about 43. Estimates of total diversity based on one million sequenced T cells were considered lower bounds and underestimates. A strong correlation was found between observed TCR beta diversity and the percentage of naive T cells measured by flow cytometry. The CMV infection status of donors was not known, potentially confounding age-related changes in expanded clonotypes. Compared with the aged group, more naive CD4+ T cells, fewer expanded clones and increased TCR diversity were shown by the long-lived group, suggesting age selection.

Systemically healthy Caucasian individuals from Russia, 39 in total and aged roughly 6 to 95 years, were included as donors. Each donor gave approximately 10 milliliters of peripheral blood, collected into EDTA-treated Vacutainer tubes. Ficoll-Paque density-gradient centrifugation was used to isolate PBMCs, with at least 6 million obtained per sample. Total RNA was extracted from PBMCs with Trizol reagent, with at least 5 micrograms obtained per sample. For every donor, an aliquot of PBMCs went through flow cytometry to measure the percentages of naive CD45RAhigh/CD27high T cells. The library relied on 5' RACE. Sequencing took place on an Illumina HiSeq 2500. A second PCR of about 6 to 11 cycles was performed with a sample-barcoded 5' primer and a J-beta primer mix. Each TCR beta cDNA molecule received a unique molecular identifier from a template-switch 5' adaptor carrying 12 random nucleotides. Each sample yielded at least 3 million CDR3-containing paired-end reads. First-strand cDNA was synthesized from all RNA with the Mint cDNA synthesis kit, primed by a TRBC-specific oligonucleotide. After uracil-DNA glycosylase treatment, a first 18-cycle PCR used universal primers M1SS and BC2_uni_R on all cDNA. The study's processing was this. Normalization of each sample was performed by random selection of 1 million high-quality reads, each carrying a distinct molecular identifier. Instead of being binned into consensus sequences, reads that shared molecular identifiers were thrown out. MiTCR, run with a Q25 quality threshold and the strictest error-elimination algorithm, handled CDR3 identification, clonotype clustering and error correction. A nonparametric unseen species model with Euler transformation was used to estimate lower-bound total TCR beta diversity. TCRdb took the public reads, trimmed them with fastp at Q25, ran MiXCR for clone calling and kept in-frame beta chains. Each CDR3 protein appears once, grouped with its most common genes and DNA. TCRdb's processing, not the study's, gives the V and J calls here. The sample table shows hundreds of thousands of distinct CDR3 sequences, and roughly 50% are seen once. Roughly 34% of the sample is held by the ten biggest clonotypes.

V loses 5 bases of germline sequence and J loses 1 base, and the interval between the two ends is 8 bases. From its cysteine to its phenylalanine, the CDR3 spans 13 amino acids. Only CDR3 DNA is held: 39 bases, read in frame from base 1. The germline V gene sets CDR1 to MGHDK and CDR2 to SYGVNS. Material for sequencing was blood. The receptor comes from a woman in her sixties or seventies in good health. In this chain, TRBV25-1 is recombined with TRBJ1-1; the D gene cannot be named for sure. The nucleotides are TGTGCCAGCAGTCTCCCAGGGAACACTGAAGCTTTCTTT. It codes for CASSLPGNTEAFF.